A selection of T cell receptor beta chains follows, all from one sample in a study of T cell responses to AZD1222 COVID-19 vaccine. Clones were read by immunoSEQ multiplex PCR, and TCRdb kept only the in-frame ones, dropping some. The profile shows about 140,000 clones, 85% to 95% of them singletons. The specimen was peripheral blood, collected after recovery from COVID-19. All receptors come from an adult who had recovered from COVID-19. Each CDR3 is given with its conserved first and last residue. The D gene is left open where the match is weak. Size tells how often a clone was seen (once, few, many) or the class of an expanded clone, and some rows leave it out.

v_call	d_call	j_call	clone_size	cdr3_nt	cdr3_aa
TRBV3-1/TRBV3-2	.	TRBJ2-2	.	TGTGCCAGCAGCCAAGTAGCGAACACCGGGGAGCTGTTTTTT	CASSQVANTGELFF
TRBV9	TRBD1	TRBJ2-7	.	TGTGCCAGCAGCGTAGTATGGGGACGGGACAGGGAGCTTATGACGGGAGTGCCCACCTACGAGCAGTACTTC	CASSVVWGRDRELMTGVPTYEQYF
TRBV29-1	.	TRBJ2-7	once	TGCAGCGTTGTGGTTGCGGGACCCTCCTACGAGCAGTACTTC	CSVVVAGPSYEQYF
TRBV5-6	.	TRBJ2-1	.	TGTGCCAGCACCAAATTGATGTTGGCGAATGAGCAGTTCTTC	CASTKLMLANEQFF
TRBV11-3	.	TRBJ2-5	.	TGTGCCAGCAGCTCCTCCGGGATTCAAACCCAGTACTTC	CASSSSGIQTQYF
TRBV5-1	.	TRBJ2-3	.	TGCGCCAGCAGGTACGGAGCCGGGGAGGATACGCAGTATTTT	CASRYGAGEDTQYF
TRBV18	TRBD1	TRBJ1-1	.	TGTGCCAGCTCACCACCGGGACAGAAGAACACTGAAGCTTTCTTT	CASSPPGQKNTEAFF
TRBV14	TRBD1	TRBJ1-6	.	TGTGCCAGCAGCCAAGAATTAGGACAGGGGATCTCACCCCTCCACTTT	CASSQELGQGISPLHF
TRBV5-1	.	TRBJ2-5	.	TGCGCCAGCAGCTCCCTAGCTGAGGAGACCCAGTACTTC	CASSSLAEETQYF
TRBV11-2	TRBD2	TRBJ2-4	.	TGTGCCAGCAGACTAAGCGGGAGGCAAGCCAAAAACATTCAGTACTTC	CASRLSGRQAKNIQYF
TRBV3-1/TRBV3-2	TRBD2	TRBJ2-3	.	TGTGCCAGCAGCCACCCCGGACTAGCGGGACCTAGGGATACGCAGTATTTT	CASSHPGLAGPRDTQYF
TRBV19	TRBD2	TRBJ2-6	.	TGTGCCAGTATCAAGGGCGGGGGTCGGCTTGGGGCCAACGTCCTGACTTTC	CASIKGGGRLGANVLTF